The 24 T cell receptor beta chains below were found in one sample sequenced in a study of T cell repertoires in cytomegalovirus infection. TCRdb reprocessed the reads with MiXCR, giving one entry per CDR3 protein. Of about 500,000 distinct CDR3 sequences in the sample, about 33% were seen once. The antigens these receptors bind are not known. The source was cultured PBMCs, collected from culture after CMV antigen stimulation. Receptors originate from a human donor in good health (CMV status not recorded). Some clones in this sample may be carry-over from other donors' samples.

The rearrangement joins TRBV20-1 to TRBJ2-2, with 7 nucleotides matching TRBD1. Germline V gene sequence: CDR1 DFQATT, CDR2 SNEGSKA (reference sequence). Trimming cost V 5 bases and J 7 bases; bases outside gene matches: 10. The CDR3 extends over 14 amino acids. DNA for the CDR3: TGCAGTGCTCCTAAGACAGGGAACCGCGGGGAGCTGTTTTTT. Protein product: CSAPKTGNRGELFF.

The chain has TRBV27 and TRBJ2-7, with 7 bases aligning to TRBD1. Germline V gives CDR1 MNHEY, CDR2 SMNVEV (reference sequence). Losses at the gene ends were 8 bases for V and 3 bases for J; bases not matched to a gene: 7. The CDR3 sequence is 13 residues long. The CDR3 spells CASGVGTDYEQYF. In DNA form, the CDR3 reads TGTGCCAGCGGAGTTGGGACAGACTACGAGCAGTACTTC.

As regards this clonotype: A read error may produce the germline difference seen at one junction end. The CDR3 is CASSGGGPLAGGLFF. The CDR3 region has the DNA TGTGCCAGCAGCGGGGGGGGACCACTCGCCGGGGGGCTGTTTTTT. The gene calls are TRBV7-2 and TRBJ2-2; 7 bases align to TRBD2. Germline V gene lookup returns CDR1 SGHTA and CDR2 FQGNSA. The CDR3 is made up of 15 amino acids. Looking up the rest from reference TRBV7-2 and TRBJ2-2 gives the full variable domain: GAGVSQSPSNKVTEKGKDVELRCDPISGHTALYWYRQSLGQGLEFLIYFQGNSAPDKSGLPSDRFSAERTGGSVSTLTIQRTQQEDSAVYLCASSGGGPLAGGLFFGEGSRLTVL.

The J gene is TRBJ1-3, the V gene TRBV11-2; 8 bases match TRBD1. The CDR3 extends over 16 amino acids. With V trimmed by 3 bases and J by 4 bases, 8 bases remained unmatched. Germline CDR1 and CDR2: SGHAT and FQNNGV. As DNA, the CDR3 is TGTGCCAGCAGCTTTGGGCCTACAGGGGGAGGAAACACCATATATTTT. Its translation is CASSFGPTGGGNTIYF. The full variable domain, with the rest looked up from reference TRBV11-2 and TRBJ1-3, is EAGVAQSPRYKIIEKRQSVAFWCNPISGHATLYWYQQILGQGPKLLIQFQNNGVVDDSQLPKDRFSAERLKGVDSTLKIQPAKLEDSAVYLCASSFGPTGGGNTIYFGEGSWLTVV.

DNA for the CDR3: TGTGCCAGCACTTCAAGTGGCCAATCTCGCACAGATACGCAGTATTTT. Translation: CASTSSGQSRTDTQYF. The J gene is TRBJ2-3, the V gene TRBV28; D gene uncertain. Germline CDR1 is MDHEN and CDR2 is SYDVKM. This CDR3 has 16 residues. V was cut by 7 bases and J by 1 base, with 18 bases left in between.

This clonotype was seen repeatedly, ten times or more. The chain has TRBV12-3 or TRBV12-4 and TRBJ2-1; D unclear. V was pared by 5 bases and J by 7 bases, with 24 bases between. The CDR3 has 17 residues. The CDR3: CASSATPHGLGINEQFF. The CDR3 region has the DNA TGTGCCAGCAGTGCAACCCCGCACGGGCTGGGGATAAATGAGCAGTTCTTC.

V usage is TRBV7-2 and J usage is TRBJ1-6, with TRBD1 matching 9 bases. The CDR3 sequence is 15 residues long. Germline CDR1 is SGHTA and CDR2 is FQGNSA. Trimming removed 1 base from V and 9 bases from J; junction bases left unmatched: 4. The CDR3 here is CASSLEGTGPSPLHF. DNA for the CDR3: TGTGCCAGCAGCTTAGAGGGGACAGGGCCTTCACCCCTCCACTTT.

Ten or more counts support this clonotype. J is TRBJ2-3 and V is TRBV6-2 or TRBV6-3; TRBD2 agrees at 12 bases. Trimming cost V 5 bases and J 4 bases; bases outside gene matches: 10. The CDR3 sequence is 17 residues long. Germline V gene lookup returns CDR1 MNHEY and CDR2 SVGEGT. For the CDR3, the DNA is TGTGCCAGCAGTCCCTACCGGACTAGCGGGACGTCAGATACGCAGTATTTT. Translation: CASSPYRTSGTSDTQYF.

This clonotype was found many times. The V call is TRBV28, the J call TRBJ2-2; 8 bases line up with TRBD2. This CDR3 is 12 amino acids long. The V segment lost 9 bases and the J segment 5 bases; nucleotides outside the gene matches: 2. Germline V CDR1 and CDR2: MDHEN, SYDVKM. The CDR3 protein is CARERETGELFF. CDR3 in DNA: TGTGCCAGAGAGCGGGAGACCGGGGAGCTGTTTTTT.

The chain has TRBV2 and TRBJ2-1; D may be TRBD1 (6 bases). The CDR3 is made up of 15 amino acids. Germline lookup yields CDR1 SNHLY and CDR2 FYNNEI. V was clipped by 9 bases and J by 3 bases, with 18 bases between them. The chain's CDR3 is CASISIQGVYNEQFF. The CDR3 nucleotides are TGTGCCAGTATCAGTATACAGGGAGTCTACAATGAGCAGTTCTTC.

V gene TRBV5-1 combines with J gene TRBJ2-3, with unresolved D. The CDR3 covers 15 residues. The germline gives CDR1 SGHRS, CDR2 YFSETQ. V gave up 0 bases and J gave up 1 base, with 9 bases separating them. In nucleotides, the CDR3 is TGCGCCAGCAGCTTGGACAAATACGGCACAGATACGCAGTATTTT. This codes for CASSLDKYGTDTQYF.

This clonotype was observed a few times. The chain employs TRBV7-6 and TRBJ1-1; TRBD1 agrees at 7 bases. Germline values: CDR1 SGHVS, CDR2 FNYEAQ. The CDR3 is 18 residues long. Trimming removed 5 bases from V and 3 bases from J; junction bases left unmatched: 18. The CDR3, as DNA: TGTGCCAGCAGCATCGGGTACAGGGGCCCCCTTAGAGACACTGAAGCTTTCTTT. Translation: CASSIGYRGPLRDTEAFF.

This clonotype was found a few times. The chain recombines TRBV6-2 or TRBV6-3 with TRBJ2-3; possibly TRBD1 for D (5 bases). The CDR3 totals 14 residues. V lost 4 bases and J 2 bases, leaving 10 bases between the germline ends. Germline V gene lookup returns CDR1 MNHEY and CDR2 SVGEGT. The CDR3 coding sequence is TGTGCCAGCAGTTCACGACAGACCACAGATACGCAGTATTTT. Residues: CASSSRQTTDTQYF.

The chain links TRBV7-2 to TRBJ2-5, with 9 bases fitting TRBD1. The CDR3 extends over 14 amino acids. CDR1 SGHTA and CDR2 FQGNSA come from the germline V gene. The V and J ends lost 6 bases and 5 bases, in that order; junction bases with no gene match: 7. The CDR3 here is CASRRDRAIETQYF. For the CDR3, the DNA is TGTGCCAGCAGGCGGGACAGGGCTATCGAGACCCAGTACTTC.

This clonotype was observed a handful of times. J is TRBJ2-7 and V is TRBV7-2, with 14 bases that match TRBD2. CDR1 SGHTA and CDR2 FQGNSA come from the germline V gene. CDR3 length: 16 residues. With 1 base clipped from V and 7 bases from J, the junction kept 6 bases outside the gene matches. The CDR3 DNA sequence: TGTGCCAGCAGCTTAGGACTAGCGGGAGGGCCGAGAGAGCAGTACGTC. As protein: CASSLGLAGGPREQYV.

This clonotype was found many times. One end of the junction fails to match germline, which may point to a read error. J is TRBJ2-3 and V is TRBV7-2, with D maybe TRBD1 (6 bases). The germline gives CDR1 SGHTA, CDR2 FQGNSA. This CDR3 comprises 14 residues. CDR3 DNA sequence: TGTGCCAGCAGGTTACCGGACAGCCCCCCCAAATACGCATTT. Amino acid sequence: CASRLPDSPPKYAF. Based on the CDR3 plus reference TRBV7-2 and TRBJ2-3, the full variable domain is GAGVSQSPSNKVTEKGKDVELRCDPISGHTALYWYRQSLGQGLEFLIYFQGNSAPDKSGLPSDRFSAERTGGSVSTLTIQRTQQEDSAVYLCASRLPDSPPKYAFGPGTRLTVL.

The J gene is TRBJ2-2, the V gene TRBV27; D gene ambiguous. The germline CDR1 and CDR2 sequences are MNHEY and SMNVEV (reference sequence). CDR3 length: 15 residues. Trimming took 7 bases from V and 5 from J, leaving 17 bases between them. The CDR3 DNA is TGTGCCAGCACCAGTGGCGGCAGCACGACCGGGGAGCTGTTTTTT. Its translation: CASTSGGSTTGELFF.

The V and J genes are TRBV28 and TRBJ2-2; D gene uncertain. The CDR3 covers 15 residues. V was trimmed by 6 bases and J by 4 bases, leaving 15 bases between them. Germline CDR1 and CDR2: MDHEN and SYDVKM. Here the CDR3 reads CASRLLEGGTGELFF. The DNA of the CDR3 is TGTGCCAGCAGGCTACTCGAAGGCGGCACCGGGGAGCTGTTTTTT.

This chain uses TRBV20-1 with TRBJ2-1; 16 bases map to TRBD2. The J segment lost 8 bases and the V segment lost 6 bases, leaving 7 bases of the junction unmatched. The CDR3 sequence is 15 residues long. Germline CDR1 is DFQATT and CDR2 is SNEGSKA (reference sequence). The CDR3 sequence is CSAAGTSGRADEQFF. The CDR3, as DNA: TGCAGTGCAGCGGGGACTAGCGGGAGGGCCGATGAGCAGTTCTTC.

The chain carries TRBV7-2 and TRBJ2-1, with no clear D. Trimming pared 2 bases from V and 15 bases from J, leaving 11 bases between. CDR1 and CDR2 (germline): SGHTA, FQGNSA. The CDR3 covers 11 residues. The CDR3 DNA follows: TGTGCCAGCAGCTTATCCCTAGTACGGTTCTTC. Its protein is CASSLSLVRFF. The full variable domain, completed using reference TRBV7-2 and TRBJ2-1, is GAGVSQSPSNKVTEKGKDVELRCDPISGHTALYWYRQSLGQGLEFLIYFQGNSAPDKSGLPSDRFSAERTGGSVSTLTIQRTQQEDSAVYLCASSLSLVRFFGPGTRLTVL.

The chain employs TRBV6-8 and TRBJ2-2; 10 bases map to TRBD2. Germline V gene lookup returns CDR1 MNHGY and CDR2 SAAAGT. V shed 8 bases and J 5 bases; nucleotides not matched to a gene: 5. This CDR3 is built from 14 residues. The CDR3 coding sequence is TGTGCCAGCGGGGGACTAGCGATGACCGGGGAGCTGTTTTTT. As protein: CASGGLAMTGELFF.

This clonotype was found a few times. Written as DNA, the CDR3 is TGTGCCAGCAGCCAAGCTCAGGGGCGGGCAGATACGCAGTATTTT. It codes for CASSQAQGRADTQYF. The J gene is TRBJ2-3, the V gene TRBV14; the D gene is possibly TRBD1 (6 bases). Trimming removed 1 base at V and 4 bases at J, with 12 bases between. Germline V lookup: CDR1 SGHDN, CDR2 FVKESK. The CDR3 is 15 amino acids.

The rearrangement uses TRBV7-2 and TRBJ2-7; TRBD1 agrees at 8 bases. The CDR3 consists of 14 residues. After removal of 5 bases from V and 5 bases from J, the junction contained 8 bases not matched to a gene. The germline V gene has CDR1 SGHTA and CDR2 FQGNSA. The CDR3 coding sequence is TGTGCCAGCAGCCCAGCAGGACAGGGTCACGAGCAGTACTTC. Its protein is CASSPAGQGHEQYF.

There are many counts of this clonotype. CDR3 region: CASGSQPWRDGNEQFF. Written as DNA, the CDR3 is TGTGCTAGTGGTTCCCAACCTTGGAGAGATGGCAATGAGCAGTTCTTC. This rearrangement joins TRBV12-5 to TRBJ2-1; D is ambiguous. Germline CDR1 and CDR2: LGHNT and FRNRAP. This CDR3 is 16 amino acids long. Trimming stripped 4 bases from V and 6 bases from J, with 19 bases between.